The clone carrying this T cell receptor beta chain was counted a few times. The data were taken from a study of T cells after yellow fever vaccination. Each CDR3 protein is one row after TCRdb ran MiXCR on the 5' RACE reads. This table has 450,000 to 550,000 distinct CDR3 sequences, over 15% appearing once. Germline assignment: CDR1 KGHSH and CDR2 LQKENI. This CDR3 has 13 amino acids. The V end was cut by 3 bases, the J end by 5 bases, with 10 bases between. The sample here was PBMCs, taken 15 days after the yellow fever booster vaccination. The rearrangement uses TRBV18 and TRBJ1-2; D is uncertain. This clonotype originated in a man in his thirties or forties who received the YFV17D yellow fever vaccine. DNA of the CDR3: TGTGCCAGCTCACCGCGACCAGAGTATGGCTACACCTTC. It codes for CASSPRPEYGYTF.